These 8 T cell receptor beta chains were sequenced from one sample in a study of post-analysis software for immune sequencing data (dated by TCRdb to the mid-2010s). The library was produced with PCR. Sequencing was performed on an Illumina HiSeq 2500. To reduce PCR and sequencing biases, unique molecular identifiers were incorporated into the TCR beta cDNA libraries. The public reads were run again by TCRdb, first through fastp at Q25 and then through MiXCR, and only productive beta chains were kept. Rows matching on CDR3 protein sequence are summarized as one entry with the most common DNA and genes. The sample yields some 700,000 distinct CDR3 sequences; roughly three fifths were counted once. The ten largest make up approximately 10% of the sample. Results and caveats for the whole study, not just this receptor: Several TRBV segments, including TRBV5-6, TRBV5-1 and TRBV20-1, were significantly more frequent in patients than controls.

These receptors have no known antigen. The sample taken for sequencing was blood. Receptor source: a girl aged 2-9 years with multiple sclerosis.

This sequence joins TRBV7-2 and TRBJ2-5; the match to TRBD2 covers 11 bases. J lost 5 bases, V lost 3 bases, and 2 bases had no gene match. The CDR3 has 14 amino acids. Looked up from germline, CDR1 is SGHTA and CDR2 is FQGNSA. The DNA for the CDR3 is TGTGCCAGCAGCTTGAGACTAGCGGGGGAGACCCAGTACTTC. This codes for CASSLRLAGETQYF. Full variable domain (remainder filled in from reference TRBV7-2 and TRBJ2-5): GAGVSQSPSNKVTEKGKDVELRCDPISGHTALYWYRQSLGQGLEFLIYFQGNSAPDKSGLPSDRFSAERTGGSVSTLTIQRTQQEDSAVYLCASSLRLAGETQYFGPGTRLLVL.

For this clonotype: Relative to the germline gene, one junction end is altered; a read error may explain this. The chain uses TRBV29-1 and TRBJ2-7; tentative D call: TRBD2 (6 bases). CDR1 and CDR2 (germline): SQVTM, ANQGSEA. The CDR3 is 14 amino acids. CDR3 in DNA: TGCAGCGTTCAAGATAGCGGCTTAAAAGAGGCCCAGTACTTC. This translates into CSVQDSGLKEAQYF.

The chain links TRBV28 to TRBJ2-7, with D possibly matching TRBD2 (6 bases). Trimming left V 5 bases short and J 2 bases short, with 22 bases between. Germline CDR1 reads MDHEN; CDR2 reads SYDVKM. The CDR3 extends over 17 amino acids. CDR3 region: CASSPSVGSGNPYEQYF. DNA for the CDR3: TGTGCCAGCAGTCCTTCGGTTGGTAGCGGAAACCCCTACGAGCAGTACTTC. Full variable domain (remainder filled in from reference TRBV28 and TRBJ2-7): DVKVTQSSRYLVKRTGEKVFLECVQDMDHENMFWYRQDPGLGLRLIYFSYDVKMKEKGDIPEGYSVSREKKERFSLILESASTNQTSMYLCASSPSVGSGNPYEQYFGPGTRLTVT.

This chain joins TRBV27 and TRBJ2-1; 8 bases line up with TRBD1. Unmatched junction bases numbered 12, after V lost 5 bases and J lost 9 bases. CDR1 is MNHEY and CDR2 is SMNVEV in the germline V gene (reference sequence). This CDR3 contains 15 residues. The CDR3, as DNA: TGTGCCAGCAGTCCCGACAGGGGACGAGGGAGTGAGCAGTTCTTC. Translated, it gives CASSPDRGRGSEQFF.

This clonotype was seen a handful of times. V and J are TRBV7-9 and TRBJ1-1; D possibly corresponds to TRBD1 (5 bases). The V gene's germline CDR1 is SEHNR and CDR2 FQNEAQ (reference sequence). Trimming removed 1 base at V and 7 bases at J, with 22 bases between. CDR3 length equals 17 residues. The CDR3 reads CASSLDLTVDPLIEAFF. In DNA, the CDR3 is TGTGCCAGCAGCTTAGATCTGACAGTGGATCCCCTAATTGAAGCTTTCTTT.

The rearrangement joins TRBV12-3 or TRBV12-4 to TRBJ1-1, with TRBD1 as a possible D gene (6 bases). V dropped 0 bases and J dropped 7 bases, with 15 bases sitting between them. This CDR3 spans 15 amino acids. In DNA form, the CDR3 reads TGTGCCAGCAGTTTAGCGTCATCCGCACAGGGTGAAGCTTTCTTT. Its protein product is CASSLASSAQGEAFF.

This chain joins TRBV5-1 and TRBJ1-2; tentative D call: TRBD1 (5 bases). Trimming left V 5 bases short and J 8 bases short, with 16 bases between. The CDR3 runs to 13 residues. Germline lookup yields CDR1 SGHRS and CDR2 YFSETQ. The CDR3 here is CASSPGGGQGYTF. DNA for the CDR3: TGCGCCAGCAGTCCGGGGGGAGGACAAGGCTACACCTTC.

For the CDR3, the DNA is TGTGCCAGCAGTTTAGAAGGCGGAGGCTACACCTTC. It is translated as CASSLEGGGYTF. The rearrangement joins TRBV12-3 or TRBV12-4 to TRBJ1-2; D not resolved. This CDR3 comprises 12 residues. The V gene lost 1 base and the J gene lost 8 bases, with 8 bases spanning the gap.